Below, 9 T cell receptor beta chains from the same sample are listed, as sequenced in a study of immune evolution from preneoplasia to lung adenocarcinoma. Produced via immunoSEQ multiplex PCR; TCRdb's table is partial and in-frame only. This table holds over 14,000 clones, roughly 80% found once. Sample: FFPE minimally invasive lung adenocarcinoma tissue. Every receptor here comes from an older person with lung adenocarcinoma.

The chain uses TRBV11-2 and TRBJ2-7; 8 bases align to TRBD1. Per germline, CDR1 SGHAT and CDR2 FQNNGV. This CDR3 region has 14 residues. After removal of 1 base from V and 2 bases from J, the junction contained 1 base not matched to a gene. CDR3 in DNA: TGTGCCAGCAGCTTAGGGACAGGGACCTACGAGCAGTACTTC. Translating gives CASSLGTGTYEQYF.

This sequence joins TRBV9 and TRBJ2-3; the match to TRBD2 covers 7 bases. The V gene end was trimmed by 2 bases and the J gene end by 12 bases; junction bases not matched to a gene: 18. Germline V CDR1 and CDR2: SGDLS, YYNGEE. This CDR3 contains 16 residues. The DNA of the CDR3 is TGTGCCAGCAGCGTCGGAGGGGCGGGAGCTCCAGTTCCCCAGTATTTT. Translating it yields CASSVGGAGAPVPQYF.

The chain is built from TRBV4-2 and TRBJ2-5; 9 positions agree with TRBD2. From germline, CDR1 is LGHNA and CDR2 YNFKEQ. The CDR3 is 16 amino acids. Trimming took 5 bases from V and 0 from J; bases not matched to a gene: 7. For the CDR3, the DNA is TGTGCCAGCAGCTTTGGGACTAGCAGAAACCAAGAGACCCAGTACTTC. Protein product: CASSFGTSRNQETQYF.

V gene TRBV7-2 combines with J gene TRBJ2-7; D may be TRBD1 (5 bases). This CDR3 has 15 residues. Germline CDR1 reads SGHTA; CDR2 reads FQGNSA. Trimming left V 0 bases short and J 2 bases short, with 11 bases between. In nucleotides, the CDR3 is TGTGCCAGCAGCTTAGCACAGGTATCGACCTACGAGCAGTACTTC. This encodes CASSLAQVSTYEQYF.

The V call is TRBV4-1, the J call TRBJ1-5, with a tentative D call TRBD1 (5 bases). The CDR3 spans 15 residues. V lost 4 bases to trimming and J lost 0 bases, with 10 bases between them. Germline lookup yields CDR1 MGHRA and CDR2 YSYEKL. The DNA for the CDR3 is TGCGCCAGCAGCCCTGACAGTAATAGCAATCAGCCCCAGCATTTT. This sequence encodes CASSPDSNSNQPQHF.

J is TRBJ1-2 and V is TRBV9; unclear D gene. Germline CDR1 SGDLS, CDR2 YYNGEE. V shed 2 bases and J shed 0 bases, with 11 bases lying between them. The CDR3 covers 15 residues. CDR3 bases: TGTGCCAGCAGCGTTTTCGACGGAGCTAACTATGGCTACACCTTC. This sequence encodes CASSVFDGANYGYTF.

The rearrangement uses TRBV9 and TRBJ2-1; 9 bases are a match to TRBD2. The V gene end was trimmed by 4 bases and the J gene end by 5 bases; junction bases not matched to a gene: 4. Germline CDR1 reads SGDLS; CDR2 reads YYNGEE. CDR3 length equals 14 residues. CDR3 coding DNA: TGTGCCAGCAGCCTAGCGGGACCTAACAATGAGCAGTTCTTC. Translated: CASSLAGPNNEQFF.

The rearrangement joins TRBV11-2 to TRBJ2-7; D is unclear. Germline CDR1 is SGHAT and CDR2 is FQNNGV. Trimming cost V 3 bases and J 0 bases, with 6 bases left between them. This CDR3 has 13 amino acids. The CDR3 DNA reads as TGTGCCAGCAGCTTGGTCACCTCCTACGAGCAGTACTTC. This codes for CASSLVTSYEQYF. Drawing the rest from reference TRBV11-2 and TRBJ2-7, the complete variable domain is EAGVAQSPRYKIIEKRQSVAFWCNPISGHATLYWYQQILGQGPKLLIQFQNNGVVDDSQLPKDRFSAERLKGVDSTLKIQPAKLEDSAVYLCASSLVTSYEQYFGPGTRLTVT.

In the case of this clone: Other DNA sequences within the sample encode an identical CDR3. The rearrangement uses TRBV6-6 and TRBJ1-2; the D gene is possibly TRBD1 (5 bases). Per germline, CDR1 MNHNY and CDR2 SVGAGI (reference sequence). The CDR3 runs to 14 residues. The V end was cut by 10 bases, the J end by 3 bases, with 18 bases between. In DNA form, the CDR3 reads TGTGCCACCACTTTAGGGGCTATCGACTATGGCTACACCTTC. Translation: CATTLGAIDYGYTF.